Listed below are T cell receptor beta chains from one sample, sequenced in a study of PD-1 blockade in classical Hodgkin lymphoma. Clones were read by immunoSEQ multiplex PCR, and TCRdb kept only the in-frame ones, dropping some. The sample includes about 40,000 clones, more than 75% of them seen just once. The sequenced sample was peripheral blood mononuclear cells (PBMCs), obtained at baseline. The receptors here all came from a human donor with classical Hodgkin lymphoma. Both conserved end residues are part of each CDR3. D genes are given only for firm matches. The listing skips clone size in some rows; elsewhere it reads once, few, many or a size class.

clone_size j_call d_call v_call cdr3_aa cdr3_nt
NA TRBJ1-5 TRBD1 TRBV19 CASSRQGEGNQPQHF TGTGCCAGTAGTAGACAGGGGGAGGGCAATCAGCCCCAGCATTTT
NA TRBJ2-3 NA TRBV9 CASSPGGSAGSGTQYF TGTGCCAGCAGCCCTGGGGGGAGCGCAGGGTCCGGTACGCAGTATTTT
NA TRBJ1-1 NA TRBV5-1 CASRTARNGMNTEAFF TGCGCCAGTCGGACAGCTCGAAATGGAATGAACACTGAAGCTTTCTTT
NA TRBJ1-1 NA TRBV7-3 CASSLMQGTEAFF TGTGCCAGCAGCTTAATGCAGGGCACTGAAGCTTTCTTT
once TRBJ2-5 TRBD1 TRBV10-3 CAISERTGDRETQYF TGTGCCATCAGTGAGAGGACAGGGGATAGGGAGACCCAGTACTTC
once TRBJ2-5 NA TRBV19 CASSLSSDKTQYF TGTGCCAGTAGTCTGAGCAGCGACAAGACCCAGTACTTC
once TRBJ2-7 TRBD1 TRBV7-9 CASTAGGRPYEQYF TGTGCCAGCACCGCAGGGGGCCGCCCATACGAGCAGTACTTC
NA TRBJ2-7 TRBD1 TRBV7-6 CASSSLGQGYEQYF TGTGCCAGCAGCTCGCTGGGACAGGGCTACGAGCAGTACTTC
NA TRBJ2-3 TRBD1 TRBV4-1 CASSPGTVSTDTQYF TGCGCCAGCAGCCCCGGGACAGTCAGCACAGATACGCAGTATTTT
NA TRBJ2-7 NA TRBV6-6 CASSYFAISYEQYF TGTGCCAGCAGTTACTTCGCCATTTCCTACGAGCAGTACTTC
NA TRBJ2-1 TRBD1 TRBV4-1 CASSQTYRGQVYNEQFF TGCGCCAGCAGCCAAACCTACAGGGGGCAGGTCTACAATGAGCAGTTCTTC
NA TRBJ2-7 NA TRBV27 CASTSLTGIHEQYF TGTGCCAGCACCTCGTTGACGGGGATCCACGAGCAGTACTTC
NA TRBJ1-5 TRBD1 TRBV19 CASSNRGGFSNQPQHF TGTGCCAGTAGCAACAGGGGAGGTTTTAGCAATCAGCCCCAGCATTTT
once TRBJ2-2 NA TRBV27 CASSSAWQNPTGELFF TGTGCCAGCAGTTCCGCCTGGCAGAACCCCACCGGGGAGCTGTTTTTT
NA TRBJ2-7 NA TRBV14 CASSPSSGVREQYF TGTGCCAGCAGCCCCTCCTCAGGGGTGAGGGAGCAGTACTTC
NA TRBJ2-7 TRBD2 TRBV5-1 CASSLGGTSGPYEQYF TGCGCCAGCAGCTTGGGGGGGACTAGCGGGCCCTACGAGCAGTACTTC
NA TRBJ2-7 NA TRBV28 CASSLTGGGSYEQYF TGTGCCAGCAGTTTGACCGGGGGCGGCTCCTACGAGCAGTACTTC
few TRBJ1-1 NA TRBV7-3 CASSNGQLNTEAFF TGTGCCAGCAGCAATGGACAGCTGAACACTGAAGCTTTCTTT
NA TRBJ2-3 TRBD2 TRBV5-1 CASREGLQDTQYF TGCGCCAGCCGTGAGGGACTACAAGATACGCAGTATTTT
NA TRBJ2-1 TRBD2 TRBV19 CASRKGLAGGRGENEQFF TGTGCCAGTAGAAAGGGACTAGCGGGAGGGAGGGGAGAGAATGAGCAGTTCTTC
NA TRBJ1-2 NA TRBV25-1 CASSDTGIESYGYTF TGTGCCAGCAGTGACACAGGGATCGAGAGCTATGGCTACACCTTC
NA TRBJ1-2 NA TRBV7-9 CASSPAVNNYGYTF TGTGCCAGCAGCCCGGCAGTAAATAACTATGGCTACACCTTC
NA TRBJ1-3 NA TRBV7-9 CASSSHMRAITANTIYF TGTGCCAGCAGCTCCCACATGAGGGCGATCACCGCGAACACCATATATTTT
once TRBJ2-3 NA TRBV10-3 CAISEPGSEPDTQYF TGTGCCATCAGTGAGCCGGGGTCTGAGCCAGATACGCAGTATTTT